This passage covers 22 T cell receptor beta chains from one sample sequenced in a study of blood T cell repertoires in COVID-19. Repertoires were generated with immunoSEQ multiplex PCR, while TCRdb's copy carries only in-frame clones and drops some. Found here are roughly 300,000 clones, 65% to 85% of them singletons; the top ten hold more than 1.4%. Sequencing used peripheral blood. The receptors here all came from a human donor with COVID-19, enrolled during active disease. The donor label of this sample is uncertain.

The CDR3 loop reads CASSYSQAGGNTEAFF. Here the CDR3 DNA reads TGTGCCAGCAGTTACTCCCAGGCAGGGGGAAACACTGAAGCTTTCTTT. V and J are TRBV6-2 or TRBV6-3 and TRBJ1-1, with 7 bases matching TRBD1. Germline CDR1 reads MNHEY; CDR2 reads SVGEGT. V was clipped by 0 bases and J by 2 bases; unmatched bases: 6. The CDR3 extends over 16 amino acids.

This clone was observed once. J is TRBJ2-6 and V is TRBV3-1 (or the pseudogene TRBV3-2); D call uncertain. The CDR3 loop spans 15 amino acids. The germline V gene encodes CDR1 LGHDT and CDR2 YNNKEL (reference sequence). V was trimmed by 4 bases and J by 0 bases, leaving 7 bases between them. In nucleotides, the CDR3 is TGTGCCAGCAGCCCCACATTCTCTGGGGCCAACGTCCTGACTTTC. Translated, it gives CASSPTFSGANVLTF.

The chain joins TRBV6-5 to TRBJ2-7, with D hard to call. CDR3 length: 14 amino acids. CDR1 MNHEY and CDR2 SVGAGI come from the germline V gene. V was trimmed by 0 bases and J by 6 bases, leaving 12 bases between them. The CDR3 region has the DNA TGTGCCAGCAGTTACTCTATTGACGAGGCCGAGCAGTACTTC. It codes for CASSYSIDEAEQYF.

The chain employs TRBV5-1 and TRBJ1-1; 9 bases map to TRBD1. Germline-derived CDR1 and CDR2 are SGHRS and YFSETQ. The V segment lost 4 bases and the J segment 4 bases; nucleotides outside the gene matches: 11. The CDR3 has 16 residues. CDR3 coding DNA: TGCGCCAGCAGCCTGGGTACAGGGGGCGCCGGCACTGAAGCTTTCTTT. Translated, it gives CASSLGTGGAGTEAFF.

The rearrangement links TRBV15 to TRBJ2-7, with a tentative D call TRBD2 (6 bases). CDR1 is LNHNV and CDR2 is YYDKDF in the germline V gene (reference sequence). The V end lost 4 bases, the J end lost 5 bases, and 15 bases lay between the germline ends. This CDR3 is built from 14 residues. The CDR3 DNA sequence: TGTGCCACCAGCATAGGTAATTCGGGGGACGAGCAGTACTTC. Its protein product is CATSIGNSGDEQYF.

The gene calls are TRBV11-2 and TRBJ2-3; TRBD2 is a possible D gene (6 bases). Germline V CDR1 and CDR2: SGHAT, FQNNGV. The CDR3 loop spans 15 amino acids. The germline V and J ends were trimmed by 1 base and 0 bases, with 8 bases remaining between them. The CDR3 nucleotides are TGTGCCAGCAGCTTAGTCAGCGGGAGCACAGATACGCAGTATTTT. Translated: CASSLVSGSTDTQYF. Full variable domain (rest looked up from reference TRBV11-2 and TRBJ2-3): EAGVAQSPRYKIIEKRQSVAFWCNPISGHATLYWYQQILGQGPKLLIQFQNNGVVDDSQLPKDRFSAERLKGVDSTLKIQPAKLEDSAVYLCASSLVSGSTDTQYFGPGTRLTVL.

The rearrangement joins TRBV29-1 to TRBJ2-2, with 14 bases aligning to TRBD2. The CDR3 runs to 18 residues. V shed 4 bases and J 4 bases; nucleotides not matched to a gene: 11. CDR1 is SQVTM and CDR2 is ANQGSEA in the germline V gene. CDR3 protein: CSVANPGLAGAPTGELFF. CDR3 bases: TGCAGCGTTGCAAACCCGGGACTAGCGGGAGCGCCCACCGGGGAGCTGTTTTTT.

The chain carries TRBV5-1 and TRBJ2-1; TRBD1 is a possible D gene (5 bases). The germline V gene encodes CDR1 SGHRS and CDR2 YFSETQ. The length of the CDR3 is 13 residues. The V and J ends lost 0 bases and 9 bases respectively, with 10 bases between them. CDR3 bases: TGCGCCAGCAGCTTGGAGACAGTCAGTGAGCAGTTCTTC. Protein product: CASSLETVSEQFF.

The CDR3 spells CARTFRGPPGYTF. CDR3 coding DNA: TGCGCCAGAACCTTTCGGGGTCCTCCCGGCTACACCTTC. J is TRBJ1-2 and V is TRBV10-1; D ambiguous. The germline V gene encodes CDR1 WNHNN and CDR2 SYGVQD (reference sequence). This CDR3 has 13 residues. Trimming took 9 bases from V and 8 from J, leaving 19 bases between them.

The chain recombines TRBV30 with TRBJ1-1, with 12 nucleotides matching TRBD1. Germline V gene sequence: CDR1 GTSNPN, CDR2 SVGIG (reference sequence). There are 14 residues in the CDR3. V was clipped by 1 base and J by 7 bases; unmatched bases: 4. The chain's CDR3 is CAWSAGQGAREAFF. CDR3 bases: TGTGCCTGGAGTGCGGGACAGGGGGCGCGTGAAGCTTTCTTT. The full variable domain, completed using reference TRBV30 and TRBJ1-1, is SQTIHQWPATLVQPVGSPLSLECTVEGTSNPNLYWYRQAAGRGLQLLFYSVGIGQISSEVPQNLSASRPQDRQFILSSKKLLLSDSGFYLCAWSAGQGAREAFFGQGTRLTVV.

This chain uses TRBV6-5 with TRBJ1-2; D is perhaps TRBD1 (6 bases). This CDR3 region has 14 residues. Germline V CDR1 and CDR2: MNHEY, SVGAGI. V was shortened by 6 bases and J by 7 bases, with 18 bases between the two germline ends. This CDR3 is CASSTREQGFGYTF. The CDR3 DNA is TGTGCCAGCAGCACCCGGGAACAGGGATTTGGCTACACCTTC.

The CDR3 here is CASRPGVNYGYTF. CDR3 coding DNA: TGTGCCAGTCGGCCCGGGGTAAACTATGGCTACACCTTC. This chain joins TRBV27 and TRBJ1-2; D is undetermined. The CDR3 has 13 amino acids. Germline CDR1 reads MNHEY; CDR2 reads SMNVEV (reference sequence). V lost 9 bases and J lost 2, with 13 bases in between.

The chain links TRBV5-6 to TRBJ2-5; 7 bases line up with TRBD2. V was pared by 2 bases and J by 5 bases, with 15 bases of the junction left unmatched. CDR1 and CDR2 (germline): SGHDT, YYEEEE. This CDR3 is 17 amino acids long. The DNA for the CDR3 is TGTGCCAGCAGCTTTTTTCGGCGGGAGTTGGCGGTCGAGACCCAGTACTTC. This gives the protein CASSFFRRELAVETQYF.

This chain uses TRBV7-2 with TRBJ2-2, with TRBD2 identical over 8 bases. Looked up from germline, CDR1 is SGHTA and CDR2 is FQGNSA. V was clipped by 5 bases and J by 3 bases; unmatched bases: 11. The CDR3 has 17 residues. The CDR3 sequence is CASSLRSSGSHTGELFF. The CDR3 DNA follows: TGTGCCAGCAGCCTTCGGTCGAGCGGGAGTCACACCGGGGAGCTGTTTTTT.

V is TRBV7-8 and J is TRBJ2-1, with 15 bases lining up with TRBD2. Germline CDR1 is SGHVS and CDR2 is FQNEAQ. The length of the CDR3 is 16 residues. Trimming cost V 10 bases and J 13 bases; bases outside gene matches: 17. In DNA form, the CDR3 reads TGTGCCATTCTAACCTTCGCGGGACTAGCGGGAGGCAAACAGTTCTTC. Translation gives CAILTFAGLAGGKQFF.

The rearrangement links TRBV6-5 to TRBJ2-1; D is ambiguous. V lost 7 bases and J 4 bases, leaving 8 bases between the germline ends. CDR3 length equals 12 residues. Germline CDR1 and CDR2: MNHEY and SVGAGI. Here the CDR3 DNA reads TGTGCCAGCATCCCACATTACAATGAGCAGTTCTTC. Protein product: CASIPHYNEQFF.

This chain links TRBV28 with TRBJ1-2, with TRBD1 as a possible D gene (6 bases). The CDR3 extends over 13 amino acids. Germline V gene lookup returns CDR1 MDHEN and CDR2 SYDVKM. Trimming shortened V by 6 bases and J by 4 bases, and 12 bases separated the two germline ends. The CDR3 region has the DNA TGTGCCAGCAGAGGAGACAGGCCCTATGGCTACACCTTC. As protein: CASRGDRPYGYTF.

This chain links TRBV6-5 with TRBJ1-5, with 10 bases identical to TRBD1. The CDR3 spans 14 residues. Looked up from germline, CDR1 is MNHEY and CDR2 is SVGAGI. V lost 10 bases, J lost 8 bases, and 11 bases stayed unmatched. The CDR3 protein is CANSPGQGFEPQHF. DNA of the CDR3: TGTGCCAACAGCCCGGGACAGGGGTTTGAGCCCCAGCATTTT.

The chain combines TRBV25-1 with TRBJ2-7, with D possibly matching TRBD1 (5 bases). The CDR3 has 12 residues. The germline V gene encodes CDR1 MGHDK and CDR2 SYGVNS. Trimming removed 6 bases from V and 2 bases from J, with 8 bases in between. Here the CDR3 reads CASRGPTYEQYF. CDR3 in DNA: TGTGCCAGCAGGGGGCCCACCTACGAGCAGTACTTC.

This clone showed up just once. V gene TRBV5-1 combines with J gene TRBJ2-5, with 8 bases aligning to TRBD2. The CDR3 runs 20 residues. Germline CDR1 SGHRS, CDR2 YFSETQ. V dropped 0 bases and J dropped 5; count of bases not matched to a gene: 21. Written as DNA, the CDR3 is TGCGCCAGCAGCTTGGGTGGATGGGAAGGCGGGAGGCATCCCCTGGAGACCCAGTACTTC. Translating it yields CASSLGGWEGGRHPLETQYF.

V usage is TRBV19 and J usage is TRBJ1-2; 7 positions agree with TRBD1. The CDR3 is made up of 12 amino acids. V gave up 8 bases and J gave up 4 bases; unmatched junction bases: 4. In germline, CDR1 is LNHDA, CDR2 SQIVND (reference sequence). The CDR3 DNA sequence: TGTGCCAGTTACAGGGGAGGCTATGGCTACACCTTC. Residues: CASYRGGYGYTF.

The rearrangement links TRBV7-3 to TRBJ2-1, with TRBD2 as a possible D gene (5 bases). V gave up 6 bases and J gave up 6 bases, with 15 bases separating them. Germline V gene sequence: CDR1 SGHTA, CDR2 FQGTGA. The CDR3 is 14 residues long. CDR3 bases: TGTGCCAGCAGTTACAACGGGGTCTCCAATGAGCAGTTCTTC. It is translated as CASSYNGVSNEQFF.